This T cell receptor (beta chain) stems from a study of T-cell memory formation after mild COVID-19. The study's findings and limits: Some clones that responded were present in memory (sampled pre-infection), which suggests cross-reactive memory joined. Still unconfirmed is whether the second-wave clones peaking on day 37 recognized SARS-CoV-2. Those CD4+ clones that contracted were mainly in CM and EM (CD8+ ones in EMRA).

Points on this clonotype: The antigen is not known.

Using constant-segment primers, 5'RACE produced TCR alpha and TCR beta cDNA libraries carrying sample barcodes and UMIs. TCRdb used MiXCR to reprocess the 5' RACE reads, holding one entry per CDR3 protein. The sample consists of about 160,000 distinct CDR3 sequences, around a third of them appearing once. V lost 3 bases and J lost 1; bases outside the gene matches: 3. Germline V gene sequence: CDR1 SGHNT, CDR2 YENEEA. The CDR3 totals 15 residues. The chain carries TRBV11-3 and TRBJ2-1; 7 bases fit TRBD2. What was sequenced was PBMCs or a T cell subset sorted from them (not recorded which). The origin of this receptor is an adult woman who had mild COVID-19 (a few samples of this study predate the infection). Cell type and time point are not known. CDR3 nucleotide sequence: TGTGCCAGCAGCTTTGCCGGGAGGTCCTACAATGAGCAGTTCTTC. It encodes CASSFAGRSYNEQFF.